This T cell receptor beta chain was obtained from a study of cytomegalovirus exposure and HLA in healthy donors. Study-wide results and caveats: Among the CMV-associated chains, three were confirmed in vitro as specific for CMV antigens. The authors enumerated over 150 TCR beta chains as linked to cytomegalovirus. CMV serostatus was the only immune exposure information that was available.

The study sampled nominally healthy donors, though unrecorded immune exposures were likely. With regard to this clone: The antigen remains undetermined.

60 Vbeta and 13 Jbeta primers were used in PCR. Produced via immunoSEQ multiplex PCR; TCRdb's table is partial and in-frame only. This table has approximately 190,000 clones, roughly four fifths appearing once. The CDR3 loop spans 16 amino acids. J gave up 5 bases and V 0 bases, and 7 bases lay outside the gene matches. Germline CDR1 is SGDLS and CDR2 is YYNGEE. The V gene is TRBV9, the J gene TRBJ2-5; 10 nucleotides line up with TRBD2. Sequencing used PBMCs. This receptor was taken from a man aged 40-50 years in good health and CMV-seropositive. This CDR3 reads CASSVGAAGGLETQYF. The CDR3 DNA sequence: TGTGCCAGCAGCGTAGGGGCAGCGGGAGGGTTGGAGACCCAGTACTTC.